Listed below are T cell receptor beta chains from one sample, sequenced in a study of T cells after yellow fever vaccination. In TCRdb, the 5' RACE reads were re-called with MiXCR into one record per CDR3 protein. The repertoire consists of 170,000 or so distinct CDR3 sequences, with roughly 6.2% occurring once and the leading ten covering about 2.7%. Sequenced here: CD4+ T cells sorted from PBMCs, sampled on the day of the first yellow fever vaccination. The receptors shown here come from a man between 18 and 35 years old who received the YFV17D yellow fever vaccine. The CDR3 runs from the conserved cysteine through the conserved F or W. A D gene is named only where the DNA matches it firmly. Rows may omit the clone size; those that give it use once, few, many or a size class.

J: TRBJ1-5
size: few
D: .
V: TRBV6-1
DNA: TGTGCCAGCAGTGCCAATGGGGGTTTAGGTCAGCCCCAGCATTTT
CDR3: CASSANGGLGQPQHF

J: TRBJ2-2
size: many
D: .
V: TRBV20-1
DNA: TGCAGTGCTAGAGTACCTATGGGAACCGGGGAGCTGTTTTTT
CDR3: CSARVPMGTGELFF

J: TRBJ1-4
size: many
D: .
V: TRBV9
DNA: TGTGCCAGCAGCGTAGCCGGGGGTAATGAAAAACTGTTTTTT
CDR3: CASSVAGGNEKLFF

J: TRBJ1-1
size: .
D: .
V: TRBV7-9
DNA: TGTGCCATGAGCCCCGGACGGGGGGCGGGCACTGAAGCTTTCTTT
CDR3: CAMSPGRGAGTEAFF

J: TRBJ2-2
size: many
D: .
V: TRBV6-1
DNA: TGTGCCAGCAGCCCTAAGAAGGGTGACACCGGGGAGCTGTTTTTT
CDR3: CASSPKKGDTGELFF

J: TRBJ2-7
size: many
D: TRBD2
V: TRBV6-1
DNA: TGTGCCAGCAGTGAACGGGGGGGTTCCCTGGGGAAATTTCTCTACGAGCAGTACTTC
CDR3: CASSERGGSLGKFLYEQYF

J: TRBJ1-4
size: few
D: .
V: TRBV9
DNA: TGTGCCAGCAGCGTAACCGGGTTGAGTGAAAAACTGTTTTTT
CDR3: CASSVTGLSEKLFF

J: TRBJ1-1
size: many
D: .
V: TRBV15
DNA: TGTGCCACCACGCGTGACTTGAACACTGAAGCTTTCTTT
CDR3: CATTRDLNTEAFF

J: TRBJ2-6
size: .
D: .
V: TRBV5-1
DNA: TGCGCCAGCAGCTTGTTGGGGGGAACCGCTGGGGCCAACGTCCTGACTTTC
CDR3: CASSLLGGTAGANVLTF

J: TRBJ2-5
size: .
D: .
V: TRBV18
DNA: TGTGCCAGCTCACCGGGGGCTAGCGGAGGTCGGGAGACCCAGTACTTC
CDR3: CASSPGASGGRETQYF

J: TRBJ2-5
size: many
D: .
V: TRBV7-2
DNA: TGTGCCAGCAGCCCTGGAGGTGGGGAGACCCAGTACTTC
CDR3: CASSPGGGETQYF

J: TRBJ2-5
size: few
D: .
V: TRBV5-8
DNA: TGTGCCAGCAGCTTGGGAGTCTTCCAAGAGACCCAGTACTTC
CDR3: CASSLGVFQETQYF

J: TRBJ2-2
size: few
D: .
V: TRBV4-3
DNA: TGCGCCAGCAGCCACGACAGAGACACCGGGGAGCTGTTTTTT
CDR3: CASSHDRDTGELFF

J: TRBJ1-1
size: .
D: .
V: TRBV11-2
DNA: TGTGCCAGCAGCTTAGCTAAGAGGAACACTGAAGCTTTCTTT
CDR3: CASSLAKRNTEAFF

J: TRBJ2-1
size: many
D: .
V: TRBV5-1
DNA: TGCGCCAGCAGCTTGTCGACGACGGCATCTGAGCAGTTCTTC
CDR3: CASSLSTTASEQFF

J: TRBJ2-1
size: many
D: TRBD2
V: TRBV28
DNA: TGTGCCAGCAGTTTATTCGACATAGCGGGGGGACTTACCAATGAGCAGTTCTTC
CDR3: CASSLFDIAGGLTNEQFF

J: TRBJ2-5
size: many
D: TRBD2
V: TRBV11-2
DNA: TGTGCCAGCAGCTTAGAAGGGGCGACTAGCGGGGGATCAAGGGTGACCCAGTACTTC
CDR3: CASSLEGATSGGSRVTQYF

J: TRBJ2-7
size: .
D: .
V: TRBV19
DNA: TGTGCCAGTAGTGCGGACTTCTCCTACGAGCAGTACTTC
CDR3: CASSADFSYEQYF

J: TRBJ1-2
size: .
D: .
V: TRBV30
DNA: TGTGCCTGGAGTGTGACGCCCTATGGCTACACCTTC
CDR3: CAWSVTPYGYTF

J: TRBJ2-3
size: many
D: TRBD2
V: TRBV5-6
DNA: TGTGCCAGCAGCCTGGGACTAGCGGAGGGAGATACGCAGTATTTT
CDR3: CASSLGLAEGDTQYF

J: TRBJ2-3
size: .
D: .
V: TRBV6-5
DNA: TGTGCCAGCAGTTCGGGACACTACGCAGGGACAGATACGCAGTATTTT
CDR3: CASSSGHYAGTDTQYF

J: TRBJ2-3
size: many
D: .
V: TRBV4-2
DNA: TGTGCCAGCAGCCAAGTCCAGAAACCGGGAAAGACAGATACGCAGTATTTT
CDR3: CASSQVQKPGKTDTQYF

J: TRBJ2-7
size: .
D: TRBD2
V: TRBV4-2
DNA: TGTGCCAGCAGCCAAAGGGCGGGGGGGGTGGTATACGAGCAGTACTTC
CDR3: CASSQRAGGVVYEQYF

J: TRBJ2-1
size: .
D: .
V: TRBV5-1
DNA: TGCGCCAGCAGCGGGGGGGACAGTTACAATGAGCAGTTCTTC
CDR3: CASSGGDSYNEQFF

J: TRBJ2-1
size: few
D: .
V: TRBV7-2
DNA: TGTGCCAGCAGGGATATTGGCTATGAGCAGTTCTTC
CDR3: CASRDIGYEQFF

J: TRBJ2-5
size: many
D: .
V: TRBV15
DNA: TGTGCCACCAGCAGAGTTCAAGAGACCCAGTACTTC
CDR3: CATSRVQETQYF

J: TRBJ1-3
size: .
D: .
V: TRBV9
DNA: TGTGCCAGCAGTACTCAAAGGCTCGCTGGAAACACCATATATTTT
CDR3: CASSTQRLAGNTIYF

J: TRBJ2-2
size: many
D: .
V: TRBV11-2
DNA: TGTGCCAGCAGCCCGCGACTAAACACCGGGGAGCTGTTTTTT
CDR3: CASSPRLNTGELFF

J: TRBJ2-5
size: many
D: .
V: TRBV18
DNA: TGTGCCAGCTCCCCACGCTTGAGCGGCGCGGGCAGGACCCAGTACTTC
CDR3: CASSPRLSGAGRTQYF

J: TRBJ2-3
size: .
D: .
V: TRBV11-3
DNA: TGTGCCAGCAGCCCCCCAGGGGAGGATACGCAGTATTTT
CDR3: CASSPPGEDTQYF

J: TRBJ2-1
size: many
D: TRBD2
V: TRBV29-1
DNA: TGCAGCGTCCCCGGGCTAGCGGTTAGGTATGAGCAGTTCTTC
CDR3: CSVPGLAVRYEQFF

J: TRBJ2-3
size: .
D: TRBD1
V: TRBV5-1
DNA: TGCGCCAGCAGCTTGCAGGGGACAGTTGGCACAGATACGCAGTATTTT
CDR3: CASSLQGTVGTDTQYF

J: TRBJ2-2
size: few
D: .
V: TRBV7-7
DNA: TGTGCTAGCAGCTTAGTTACGGCCGGGGAGCTGTTTTTT
CDR3: CASSLVTAGELFF

J: TRBJ2-5
size: .
D: .
V: TRBV7-7
DNA: TGTGCCAGCAGCCCCCGCGCCGGTGAGACCCAGTACTTC
CDR3: CASSPRAGETQYF

J: TRBJ2-7
size: many
D: TRBD1
V: TRBV4-3
DNA: TGCGCCAGCAGCCGGGACAGGGGGGGCTCCGAGCAGTACTTC
CDR3: CASSRDRGGSEQYF

J: TRBJ2-3
size: many
D: TRBD2
V: TRBV20-1
DNA: TGCAGTGCTAGAGAACTAGCGGGGCCCCCTACGCAGTATTTT
CDR3: CSARELAGPPTQYF

J: TRBJ2-1
size: .
D: .
V: TRBV21-1
DNA: TGTGCCAGCAGCAAAGTGGTCAGAAATGAGCAGTTCTTC
CDR3: CASSKVVRNEQFF

J: TRBJ2-2
size: few
D: TRBD1
V: TRBV4-1
DNA: TGCGCCAGCAGCCCAGAGGACAGGCGATCCGGGGAGCTGTTTTTT
CDR3: CASSPEDRRSGELFF

J: TRBJ2-7
size: few
D: TRBD1
V: TRBV12-3/TRBV12-4
DNA: TGTGCCAGCAGCGATGACAGGGCCCCCTACGAGCAGTACTTC
CDR3: CASSDDRAPYEQYF

J: TRBJ2-7
size: .
D: TRBD1
V: TRBV5-4
DNA: TGTGCCAGCAGCTGGGGGGCAGGGGGCTCCTCCTACGAGCAGTACTTC
CDR3: CASSWGAGGSSYEQYF

J: TRBJ1-2
size: many
D: .
V: TRBV7-9
DNA: TGTGCCAGCAGCATCCGGGACCATAACTATGGCTACACCTTC
CDR3: CASSIRDHNYGYTF

J: TRBJ1-1
size: many
D: .
V: TRBV5-1
DNA: TGCGCCAGCAGCTTGGTTCGTTCCACTGAAGCTTTCTTT
CDR3: CASSLVRSTEAFF

J: TRBJ2-5
size: many
D: .
V: TRBV7-9
DNA: TGTGCCAGCAGCTTGTCGTTCCGAGAGACCCAGTACTTC
CDR3: CASSLSFRETQYF

J: TRBJ1-1
size: few
D: TRBD1
V: TRBV4-1
DNA: TGCGCCAGCAGCCACACACCGGGACAGGGCGTCTTTCGGACTGAAGCTTTCTTT
CDR3: CASSHTPGQGVFRTEAFF

J: TRBJ2-1
size: few
D: TRBD1
V: TRBV6-5
DNA: TGTGCCAGCAGTTACTTCCCCTTTGCCAGGGGGCTTCGGGAAGAGCAGTTCTTC
CDR3: CASSYFPFARGLREEQFF

J: TRBJ2-5
size: many
D: TRBD2
V: TRBV20-1
DNA: TGCAGTGCTAGAGGGCCAGCGGGGACCCAAGAGACCCAGTACTTC
CDR3: CSARGPAGTQETQYF

J: TRBJ1-1
size: .
D: .
V: TRBV7-2
DNA: TGTGCCAGCAGCTTTACGACAGTCACTGAAGCTTTCTTT
CDR3: CASSFTTVTEAFF

J: TRBJ2-1
size: many
D: TRBD2
V: TRBV7-3
DNA: TGTGCCAGCAGCTCCTCGAGCGGGAGGCTTTACAATGAGCAGTTCTTC
CDR3: CASSSSSGRLYNEQFF

J: TRBJ2-3
size: few
D: TRBD2
V: TRBV6-1
DNA: TGTGCCAGCGGAATACTAGCGGGGGCTGGAGATACGCAGTATTTT
CDR3: CASGILAGAGDTQYF